One sample yielded the 21 T cell receptor beta chains listed below, sequenced in a study of blood T cell repertoires in COVID-19. Sequenced by immunoSEQ multiplex PCR; TCRdb stores in-frame clones only, minus some. The table lists under 350,000 clones, around 89% of them singletons. The sample comprised peripheral blood. These receptors were obtained from a man between 40 and 49 years old with acute or convalescent COVID-19.

The V call is TRBV5-4, the J call TRBJ2-1, with 9 positions matching TRBD2. The CDR3 runs to 16 residues. CDR1 is SGHNT, CDR2 YYREEE, per germline (reference sequence). Unmatched junction bases numbered 6, after V lost 0 bases and J lost 5 bases. The CDR3 DNA reads TGTGCCAGCAGCTTGGGGTGGACTAGCGTAGACAATGAGCAGTTCTTC. Protein product: CASSLGWTSVDNEQFF.

V and J are TRBV29-1 and TRBJ1-2; perhaps TRBD1 as D (6 bases). CDR3 length: 11 amino acids. V was shortened by 7 bases and J by 8 bases, with 14 bases between the two germline ends. The germline V gene encodes CDR1 SQVTM and CDR2 ANQGSEA. The CDR3 nucleotides are TGCAGCGCCATCGAGGGGGTCGGCTACACCTTC. This gives the protein CSAIEGVGYTF.

This clone appeared a few times. V usage is TRBV11-2 and J usage is TRBJ1-1; possible D gene TRBD1, 6 bases. The CDR3 runs to 12 residues. Germline CDR1 is SGHAT and CDR2 is FQNNGV. V lost 5 bases and J 6 bases, leaving 10 bases between the germline ends. The chain's CDR3 is CASSMGASEAFF. CDR3 coding DNA: TGTGCCAGCAGCATGGGGGCCTCTGAAGCTTTCTTT.

The chain carries TRBV25-1 and TRBJ1-3; the match to TRBD1 covers 8 bases. CDR3 size: 14 residues. Germline CDR1 and CDR2: MGHDK and SYGVNS. V lost 7 bases and J lost 7; bases outside the gene matches: 9. CDR3 bases: TGTGCCAGCACCCCCCCAGGGGGCCTGAACACCATATATTTT. Its translation: CASTPPGGLNTIYF.

The chain combines TRBV15 with TRBJ2-7, with a tentative D call TRBD2 (5 bases). Looked up from germline, CDR1 is LNHNV and CDR2 is YYDKDF (reference sequence). V dropped 0 bases and J dropped 0 bases, with 15 bases sitting between them. The CDR3 is 17 residues long. CDR3 sequence: CATSRDLARTFSYEQYF. CDR3 coding DNA: TGTGCCACCAGCAGAGATCTAGCCAGAACCTTCTCCTACGAGCAGTACTTC.

The chain uses TRBV11-2 and TRBJ2-7, with D tentatively TRBD2 (6 bases). Germline values: CDR1 SGHAT, CDR2 FQNNGV. The CDR3 has 14 residues. V lost 1 base, J lost 6 bases, and 13 bases lay in between. CDR3 in DNA: TGTGCCAGCAGCTTAGGGGCGGGGACGGTCGAGCAGTACTTC. It codes for CASSLGAGTVEQYF.

The V and J genes are TRBV2 and TRBJ1-1; perhaps TRBD1 as D (5 bases). Trimming took off 4 bases at V and 2 bases at J, with 11 bases between the two ends. Germline V CDR1 and CDR2: SNHLY, FYNNEI. This CDR3 has 14 amino acids. CDR3 DNA: TGTGCCAGCAGTGGGGGACTGCTCAACACTGAAGCTTTCTTT. Residues: CASSGGLLNTEAFF.

The rearrangement joins TRBV18 to TRBJ1-1; tentatively, D is TRBD1 (6 bases). Deletions cut 3 bases from V and 0 bases from J, with 11 bases between. Germline-derived CDR1 and CDR2 are KGHSH and LQKENI. The CDR3 is 15 residues long. CDR3 amino acids: CASSPRTDLNTEAFF. CDR3 nucleotide sequence: TGTGCCAGCTCACCCCGGACAGACTTGAACACTGAAGCTTTCTTT.

CDR3 nucleotides: TGTGCCCGCGGAGGAGGGGGCAACCTAAACACCGGGGAGCTGTTTTTT. This gives the protein CARGGGGNLNTGELFF. This sequence joins TRBV2 and TRBJ2-2; tentative D call: TRBD1 (7 bases). The CDR3 has 16 residues. Trimming took off 11 bases at V and 2 bases at J, with 21 bases between the two ends. Germline V gene sequence: CDR1 SNHLY, CDR2 FYNNEI.

The chain uses TRBV6-1 and TRBJ1-1; no definite D call. V shed 0 bases and J shed 1 base, with 15 bases lying between them. Germline V gene data show CDR1 as MNHNS and CDR2 as SASEGT. CDR3 length: 17 amino acids. The CDR3 loop is CASSEALLGFGNTEAFF. CDR3 bases: TGTGCCAGCAGTGAAGCGCTTCTAGGATTCGGGAACACTGAAGCTTTCTTT.

The chain links TRBV5-4 to TRBJ2-4, with 8 bases identical to TRBD1. Trimming removed 4 bases from V and 2 bases from J; junction bases left unmatched: 2. The CDR3 has 14 amino acids. Germline V gives CDR1 SGHNT, CDR2 YYREEE (reference sequence). CDR3 DNA sequence: TGTGCCAGCAGCACAGGGGGGACCAAAAACATTCAGTACTTC. Translated, it gives CASSTGGTKNIQYF.

This clone is a singleton in its sample. J is TRBJ1-1 and V is TRBV5-1; D uncertain. Germline CDR1 SGHRS, CDR2 YFSETQ. V shed 2 bases and J shed 1 base, with 21 bases lying between them. The CDR3 has 18 residues. CDR3 protein: CASSLSPPGIITNTEAFF. CDR3 coding DNA: TGCGCCAGCAGCTTATCTCCCCCGGGGATAATCACGAACACTGAAGCTTTCTTT.

The gene calls are TRBV25-1 and TRBJ1-2; D gene unclear. CDR1 and CDR2 from the germline V gene are MGHDK and SYGVNS. This CDR3 is built from 11 residues. The ends were cut back, 1 base at V and 8 bases at J, with 5 bases in the middle. The DNA of the CDR3 is TGTGCCAGCAGTGAATCTCTGGGCTACACCTTC. This sequence encodes CASSESLGYTF.

The chain uses TRBV27 and TRBJ2-7; weak D call: TRBD2 (6 bases). V was cut by 4 bases and J by 3 bases, with 16 bases left in between. This CDR3 has 15 residues. CDR1 and CDR2 from the germline V gene are MNHEY and SMNVEV (reference sequence). CDR3 amino acids: CASSSPGKEGYEQYF. CDR3 nucleotide sequence: TGTGCCAGCAGTTCACCCGGGAAGGAGGGCTACGAGCAGTACTTC.

The chain combines TRBV29-1 with TRBJ1-4, with D perhaps TRBD1 (5 bases). The CDR3 is 14 amino acids. Trimming cost V 2 bases and J 8 bases, with 15 bases left between them. Germline CDR1 and CDR2: SQVTM and ANQGSEA. DNA of the CDR3: TGCAGCGTTGAAAGGGTAGGGGTACCCGAAAAACTGTTTTTT. Residues: CSVERVGVPEKLFF.

A note on this clone: The CDR3 end shows no conserved phenylalanine or tryptophan, and so a read error is likely. The CDR3 DNA reads as TGTGCCAGCAGTTTCTCCCGGACAGGAGGCTACACCCTC. This sequence encodes CASSFSRTGGYTL. V and J are TRBV27 and TRBJ1-2, with 7 nucleotides matching TRBD1. CDR1 is MNHEY and CDR2 is SMNVEV in the germline V gene (reference sequence). V gave up 3 bases and J gave up 8 bases; unmatched junction bases: 6. This CDR3 has 13 residues.

The chain is built from TRBV27 and TRBJ2-1, with a possible D match to TRBD2 (5 bases). This CDR3 comprises 14 residues. With 6 bases removed from V and 4 bases from J, the gap between germline ends came to 13 bases. Germline CDR1 and CDR2: MNHEY and SMNVEV (reference sequence). The CDR3, as DNA: TGTGCCAGCAGCCCCGGGGATCCTTACAATGAGCAGTTCTTC. Amino acid sequence: CASSPGDPYNEQFF.

This clone has a single count. The chain uses TRBV10-2 and TRBJ2-2; D is ambiguous. Germline-derived CDR1 and CDR2 are WSHSY and SAAADI. This CDR3 comprises 14 residues. With 4 bases removed from V and 0 bases from J, the gap between germline ends came to 6 bases. The CDR3 spells CASSVVTNTGELFF. Here the CDR3 DNA reads TGCGCCAGCAGTGTTGTTACGAACACCGGGGAGCTGTTTTTT.

The gene calls are TRBV3-1 (or the pseudogene TRBV3-2) and TRBJ1-6, with a tentative D call TRBD1 (5 bases). CDR1 is LGHDT, CDR2 YNNKEL, per germline (reference sequence). CDR3 length: 12 amino acids. V was cut by 3 bases and J by 11 bases, with 8 bases left in between. CDR3 amino acids: CASSQGPAPLHF. The DNA of the CDR3 is TGTGCCAGCAGCCAGGGGCCGGCACCCCTCCACTTT.

The chain joins TRBV5-4 to TRBJ2-1, with D perhaps TRBD2 (6 bases). The germline CDR1 and CDR2 sequences are SGHNT and YYREEE (reference sequence). This CDR3 region has 14 residues. V lost 1 base to trimming and J lost 5 bases, with 10 bases between them. This chain's CDR3 is CASSLTRRDNEQFF. The CDR3 region has the DNA TGTGCCAGCAGCTTGACTAGGAGGGACAATGAGCAGTTCTTC.

There are a few counts of this clone. This rearrangement joins TRBV6-5 to TRBJ2-7, with D unresolved. CDR3 length: 13 amino acids. The germline V gene has CDR1 MNHEY and CDR2 SVGAGI. V was cut by 7 bases and J by 0 bases, with 10 bases left in between. The CDR3, as DNA: TGTGCCAGCACCCCCTTTAGCTCCTACGAGCAGTACTTC. This gives the protein CASTPFSSYEQYF.